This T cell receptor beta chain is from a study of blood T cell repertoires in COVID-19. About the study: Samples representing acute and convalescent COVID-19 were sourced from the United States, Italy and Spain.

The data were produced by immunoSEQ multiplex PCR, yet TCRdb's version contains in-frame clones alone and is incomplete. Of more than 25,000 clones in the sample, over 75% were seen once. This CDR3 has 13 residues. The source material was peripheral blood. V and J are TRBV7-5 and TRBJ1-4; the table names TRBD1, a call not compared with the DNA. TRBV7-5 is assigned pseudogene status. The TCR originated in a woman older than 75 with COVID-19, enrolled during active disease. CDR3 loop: CARRGQTNEKLFF. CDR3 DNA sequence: TGTGCCAGAAGGGGCCAGACTAATGAAAAACTGTTTTTT.